These 17 T cell receptor beta chains were sequenced from one sample in a study of shared clonotypes between healthy human individuals. Some clones are missing from TCRdb's copy, which holds only in-frame ones; the method was immunoSEQ multiplex PCR. The sample lists over 1.5 million clones, approximately 98% occurring once. Source material: naive CD4+ T cells sorted from blood. Subset given: CD45RA+ positively selected. These receptors all stem from a man aged 25-45 years in good health.

J is TRBJ1-5 and V is TRBV9; a possible D gene is TRBD1 (5 bases). The CDR3 length is 13 residues. Deletions cut 0 bases from V and 9 bases from J, with 10 bases between. The germline CDR1 and CDR2 sequences are SGDLS and YYNGEE. The CDR3 nucleotides are TGTGCCAGCAGCGTAGGGCAGGGACTGCCCCAGCATTTT. It codes for CASSVGQGLPQHF.

CDR3: CATRGDSSYGYTF. CDR3 in DNA: TGTGCCACCAGGGGGGACAGCTCCTATGGCTACACCTTC. The gene calls are TRBV28 and TRBJ1-2; the match to TRBD1 covers 7 bases. The V gene's germline CDR1 is MDHEN and CDR2 SYDVKM. Germline trimming cut 10 bases from V and 4 bases from J; bases unmatched to any gene: 9. This CDR3 comprises 13 residues.

Details on this clone: Mismatch with germline at one junction end may stem from a read error. The V call is TRBV2, the J call TRBJ2-7; 7 nucleotides agree with TRBD2. CDR1 is SNHLY and CDR2 is FYNNEI in the germline V gene. The length of the CDR3 is 11 residues. The CDR3 reads CASSAGGSRDF. CDR3 nucleotides: TGTGCCAGCAGTGCCGGGGGGTCTCGGGACTTC.

This chain joins TRBV28 and TRBJ2-3; tentative D call: TRBD1 (6 bases). The V end was cut by 7 bases, the J end by 5 bases, with 16 bases between. The CDR3 has 14 residues. Germline-derived CDR1 and CDR2 are MDHEN and SYDVKM. The chain's CDR3 is CASTISGQKDTQYF. DNA of the CDR3: TGTGCCAGCACCATTTCTGGACAGAAAGATACGCAGTATTTT.

The chain links TRBV28 to TRBJ1-5, with 9 positions matching TRBD1. V was pared by 5 bases and J by 10 bases, with 9 bases of the junction left unmatched. The CDR3 consists of 14 residues. The germline gives CDR1 MDHEN, CDR2 SYDVKM. The CDR3 loop reads CASSLGQGPGPQHF. In DNA, the CDR3 is TGTGCCAGCAGTCTGGGACAGGGACCAGGCCCCCAGCATTTT.

The chain employs TRBV7-3 and TRBJ1-1; D possibly corresponds to TRBD1 (6 bases). Between the trimmed V and J ends, which lost 6 bases and 2 bases, there was a span of 16 bases. The V gene's germline CDR1 is SGHTA and CDR2 FQGTGA. There are 15 residues in the CDR3. The CDR3 reads CASSLEPGTNTEAFF. The DNA for the CDR3 is TGTGCCAGCAGTCTAGAACCCGGGACAAACACTGAAGCTTTCTTT.

This rearrangement joins TRBV18 to TRBJ1-1; possibly TRBD1 for D (5 bases). In germline, CDR1 is KGHSH, CDR2 LQKENI. Between the trimmed V and J ends, which lost 2 bases and 3 bases, there was a span of 13 bases. The CDR3 has 15 residues. The CDR3 sequence: CASSPVAGLHTEAFF. The CDR3 DNA follows: TGTGCCAGCTCACCAGTGGCAGGGCTGCACACTGAAGCTTTCTTT.

About this clone: The same CDR3 also results from other DNA sequences found in this sample. This sequence joins TRBV5-1 and TRBJ2-7; perhaps TRBD2 as D (6 bases). Per the germline V gene, CDR1 is SGHRS and CDR2 is YFSETQ. CDR3 length: 13 amino acids. Trimming shortened V by 1 base and J by 4 bases, and 9 bases separated the two germline ends. In nucleotides, the CDR3 is TGCGCCAGCAGCTTGCCGGGAGTGTACGAGCAGTACTTC. Amino acids: CASSLPGVYEQYF.

The chain joins TRBV11-3 to TRBJ1-1, with a weak D call TRBD1 (6 bases). The CDR3 length is 15 residues. Trimming cost V 3 bases and J 1 base, with 12 bases left between them. Germline V gene lookup returns CDR1 SGHNT and CDR2 YENEEA. CDR3 DNA sequence: TGTGCCAGCAGCTTGCAGGGGCCCCGGAACACTGAAGCTTTCTTT. Translating gives CASSLQGPRNTEAFF.

The V and J genes are TRBV28 and TRBJ1-5; D is possibly TRBD1 (5 bases). From germline, CDR1 is MDHEN and CDR2 SYDVKM. This CDR3 spans 17 amino acids. V dropped 2 bases and J dropped 5 bases, with 19 bases sitting between them. CDR3 coding DNA: TGTGCCAGCAGTTTAAAAAGAGTTTTAGGGGTTTATCAGCCCCAGCATTTT. Translating gives CASSLKRVLGVYQPQHF.

V gene TRBV5-1 combines with J gene TRBJ1-4; D is unresolved. Germline V lookup: CDR1 SGHRS, CDR2 YFSETQ. Trimming left V 4 bases short and J 8 bases short, with 18 bases between. This CDR3 has 15 residues. The CDR3 here is CASSGGRFGEEKLFF. The CDR3 DNA reads as TGCGCCAGCAGCGGTGGTCGTTTCGGCGAGGAAAAACTGTTTTTT.

J is TRBJ2-3 and V is TRBV4-3, with TRBD2 identical over 10 bases. The germline V gene encodes CDR1 LGHNA and CDR2 YSLEER. V dropped 3 bases and J dropped 4; count of bases not matched to a gene: 13. This CDR3 is 18 amino acids long. The CDR3 reads CASSQGPLAGGSADTQYF. The DNA of the CDR3 is TGCGCCAGCAGCCAGGGGCCGTTAGCGGGAGGTAGCGCAGATACGCAGTATTTT.

The CDR3 DNA reads as TGTGCCAGCAGTCCTAGACTAGCGGGAGTGAGCGAGCAGTACTTC. Residues: CASSPRLAGVSEQYF. The chain couples TRBV28 to TRBJ2-7; 12 bases are shared with TRBD2. Germline CDR1 and CDR2: MDHEN and SYDVKM. Trimming removed 5 bases from V and 6 bases from J; junction bases left unmatched: 8. This CDR3 contains 15 residues.

The chain uses TRBV5-3 and TRBJ1-5; D gene uncertain. TRBV5-3 is an ORF for which the function is uncertain. Trimming stripped 0 bases from V and 3 bases from J, with 16 bases between. CDR3 length equals 17 residues. The CDR3 coding sequence is TGTGCCAGAAGCTTGGGTCCGGTCGACCGTCCCAATCAGCCCCAGCATTTT. This translates into CARSLGPVDRPNQPQHF.

The V and J genes are TRBV7-9 and TRBJ2-3; 13 bases fit TRBD2. Germline V gene sequence: CDR1 SEHNR, CDR2 FQNEAQ (reference sequence). CDR3 length: 16 amino acids. Germline trimming cut 3 bases from V and 5 bases from J; bases unmatched to any gene: 5. CDR3 in amino acids: CASSFTSGRGGDTQYF. The CDR3 nucleotides read TGTGCCAGCAGCTTTACTAGCGGGAGGGGTGGAGATACGCAGTATTTT.

Turning to this clone: Other nucleotide sequences in the sample specify the same CDR3. The chain combines TRBV30 with TRBJ2-5; D remains unclear. CDR3 length: 11 amino acids. V gave up 0 bases and J gave up 5 bases, with 4 bases separating them. The germline CDR1 and CDR2 sequences are GTSNPN and SVGIG (reference sequence). Here the CDR3 DNA reads TGTGCCTGGAGTGTTAAGGAGACCCAGTACTTC. Translation gives CAWSVKETQYF.

The chain carries TRBV5-4 and TRBJ1-2; 7 nucleotides align to TRBD1. The CDR3 sequence is 15 residues long. CDR1 and CDR2 from the germline V gene are SGHNT and YYREEE (reference sequence). J gave up 7 bases and V 4 bases, and 13 bases lay outside the gene matches. The DNA for the CDR3 is TGTGCCAGCAGCGCACGAAATCAGGGGGATGGTGGCTACACCTTC. Translated: CASSARNQGDGGYTF.